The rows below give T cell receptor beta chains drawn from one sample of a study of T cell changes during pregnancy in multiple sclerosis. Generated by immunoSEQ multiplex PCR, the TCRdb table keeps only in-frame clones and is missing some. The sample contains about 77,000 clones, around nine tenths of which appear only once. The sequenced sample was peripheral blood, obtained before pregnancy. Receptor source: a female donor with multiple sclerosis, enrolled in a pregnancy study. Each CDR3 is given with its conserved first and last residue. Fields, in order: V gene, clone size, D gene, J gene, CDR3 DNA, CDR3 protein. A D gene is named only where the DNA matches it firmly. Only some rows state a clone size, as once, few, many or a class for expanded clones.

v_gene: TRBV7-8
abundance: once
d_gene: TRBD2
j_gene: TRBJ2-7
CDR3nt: TGTGCCAGCAGCTTAGGCGGACTAGCGGGGCTTTACGAGCAGTACTTC
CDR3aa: CASSLGGLAGLYEQYF

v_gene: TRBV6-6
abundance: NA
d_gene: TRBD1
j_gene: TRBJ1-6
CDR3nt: TGTGCCAGCAGAAGACAGGGAAGCTCCTATAATTCACCCCTCCACTTT
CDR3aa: CASRRQGSSYNSPLHF

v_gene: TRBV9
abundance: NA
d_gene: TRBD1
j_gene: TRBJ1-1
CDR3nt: TGTGCCAGCAGCCCCTACAGGGGTGATCGCACTGAAGCTTTCTTT
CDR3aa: CASSPYRGDRTEAFF

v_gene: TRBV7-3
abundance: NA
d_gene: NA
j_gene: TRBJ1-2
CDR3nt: TGTGCCAGCAGCTTAGGCAGGGACTATGGCTACACCTTC
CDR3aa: CASSLGRDYGYTF

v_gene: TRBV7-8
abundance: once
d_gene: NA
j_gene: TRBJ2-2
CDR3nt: TGTGCCAGCAGCTTAGGGTCCGGGGGCACCGGGGAGCTGTTTTTT
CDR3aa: CASSLGSGGTGELFF

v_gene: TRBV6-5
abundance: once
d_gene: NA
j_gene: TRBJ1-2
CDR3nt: TGTGCCAGCAGTTACTGGAGGACCCTCTACTATGGCTACACCTTC
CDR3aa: CASSYWRTLYYGYTF

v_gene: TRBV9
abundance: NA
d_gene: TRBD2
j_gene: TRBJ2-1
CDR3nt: TGTGCCAGCAGTAAAGGACTAGCGGGGGGCAATGAGCAGTTCTTC
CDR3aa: CASSKGLAGGNEQFF

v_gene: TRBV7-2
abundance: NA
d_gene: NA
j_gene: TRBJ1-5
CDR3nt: TGTGCCAGCTCACCGGGGGGACTTAGCAATCAGCCCCAGCATTTT
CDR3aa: CASSPGGLSNQPQHF

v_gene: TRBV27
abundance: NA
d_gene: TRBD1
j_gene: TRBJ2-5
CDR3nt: TGTGCCAGCAGTTTATACGGGGACAGCCAAGAGACCCAGTACTTC
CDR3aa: CASSLYGDSQETQYF

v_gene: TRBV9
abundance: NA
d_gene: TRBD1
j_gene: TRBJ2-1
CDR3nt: TGTGCCAGCAGCGCCCTCGGGACAGGGGTGGTCAATGAGCAGTTCTTC
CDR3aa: CASSALGTGVVNEQFF

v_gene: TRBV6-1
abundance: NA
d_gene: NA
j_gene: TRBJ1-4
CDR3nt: TGTGCCAGCAGTGAATCCCTTAATGAAAAACTGTTTTTT
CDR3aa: CASSESLNEKLFF

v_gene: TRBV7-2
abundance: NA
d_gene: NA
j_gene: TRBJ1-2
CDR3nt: TGTGCCAGCAGCCCCCGGCGGGGGAGAAACTATGGCTACACCTTC
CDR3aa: CASSPRRGRNYGYTF

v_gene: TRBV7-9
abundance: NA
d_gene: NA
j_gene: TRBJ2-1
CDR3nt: TGTGCCAGCAGCTTAGGTGGGGGGGCCAATGAGCAGTTCTTC
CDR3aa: CASSLGGGANEQFF

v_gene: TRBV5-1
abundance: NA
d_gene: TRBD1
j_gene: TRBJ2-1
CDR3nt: TGCGCCAGCAGCTTGAGGGGGCCCCCTTACAATGAGCAGTTCTTC
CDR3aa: CASSLRGPPYNEQFF

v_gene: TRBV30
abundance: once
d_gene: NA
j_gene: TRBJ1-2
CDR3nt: TGTGCCTGGAGTGTAAAGGGAGAAGCTAACTATGGCTACACCTTC
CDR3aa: CAWSVKGEANYGYTF

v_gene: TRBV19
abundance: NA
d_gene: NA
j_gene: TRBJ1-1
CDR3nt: TGTGCCAGTAGTATGGACTTACGGAACACTGAAGCTTTCTTT
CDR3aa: CASSMDLRNTEAFF

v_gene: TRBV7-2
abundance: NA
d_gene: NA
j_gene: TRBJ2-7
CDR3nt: TGTGCCAGCAGCCCACTTATGGCTCGAGGATACGAGCAGTACTTC
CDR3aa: CASSPLMARGYEQYF

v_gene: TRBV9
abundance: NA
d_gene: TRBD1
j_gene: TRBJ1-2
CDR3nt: TGTGCCAGCAGCGAGACAGGGGGCCGGGGCTACACCTTC
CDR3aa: CASSETGGRGYTF

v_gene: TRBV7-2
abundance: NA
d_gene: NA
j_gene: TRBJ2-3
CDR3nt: TGTGCCAGCAGCCCTCTCCTGAGCACAGATACGCAGTATTTT
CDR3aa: CASSPLLSTDTQYF

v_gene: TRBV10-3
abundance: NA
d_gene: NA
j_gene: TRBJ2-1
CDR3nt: TGTGCCATCAGTGAGGGGGTGAGGGATGAGCAGTTCTTC
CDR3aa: CAISEGVRDEQFF

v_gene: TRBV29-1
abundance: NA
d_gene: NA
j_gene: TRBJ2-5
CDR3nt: TGCAGCGTTGAGCGAGGTGCCCAGTACTTC
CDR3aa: CSVERGAQYF

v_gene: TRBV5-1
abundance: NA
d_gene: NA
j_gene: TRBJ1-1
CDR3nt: TGCGCCAGCAGCTTGCAGGGGTCGAACACTGAAGCTTTCTTT
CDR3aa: CASSLQGSNTEAFF

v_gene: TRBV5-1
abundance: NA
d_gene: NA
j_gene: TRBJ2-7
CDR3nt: TGCGCCAGCAGCGGACAGTCCTACGAGCAGTACTTC
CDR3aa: CASSGQSYEQYF

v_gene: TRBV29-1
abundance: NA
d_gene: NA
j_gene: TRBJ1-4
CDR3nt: TGCACCGCACGGGTGTCTAATGAAAAACTGTTTTTT
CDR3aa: CTARVSNEKLFF

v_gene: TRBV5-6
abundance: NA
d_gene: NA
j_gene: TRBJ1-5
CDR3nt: TGTGCCAGCAGCTTGGGAGACAGTAGCAATCAGCCCCAGCATTTT
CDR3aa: CASSLGDSSNQPQHF

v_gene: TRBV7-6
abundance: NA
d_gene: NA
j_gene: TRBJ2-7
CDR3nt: TGTGCCAGCAGCTTAGGATGGGGGCCGACCTACGAGCAGTACTTC
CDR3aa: CASSLGWGPTYEQYF

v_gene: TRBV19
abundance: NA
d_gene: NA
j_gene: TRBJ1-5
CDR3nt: TGTGCCAGTACCCTAGCGGGGCCAGGGACGCTATCGTATCAGCCCCAGCATTTT
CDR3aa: CASTLAGPGTLSYQPQHF

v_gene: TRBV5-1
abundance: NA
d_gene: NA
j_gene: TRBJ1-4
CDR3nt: TGCGCCAGCAGCTACATGGGGGCAGGAAATTTTGAAAAACTGTTTTTT
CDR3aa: CASSYMGAGNFEKLFF

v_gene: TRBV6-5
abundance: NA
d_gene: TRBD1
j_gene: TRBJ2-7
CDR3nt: TGTGCCAGCAGCACAGGGGCAGGGGAGCAGTACTTC
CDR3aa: CASSTGAGEQYF

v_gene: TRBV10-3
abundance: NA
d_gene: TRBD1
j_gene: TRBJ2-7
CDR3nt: TGTGCCATCAGGGGACAGGGGACCTACGAGCAGTACTTC
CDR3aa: CAIRGQGTYEQYF